This TCR beta chain was profiled in a study of OX40 agonist ivuxolimab in advanced cancers. The data were produced by immunoSEQ multiplex PCR, yet TCRdb's version contains in-frame clones alone and is incomplete. The table includes 40,000 to 55,000 clones, 88% detected once. Trimming shortened V by 4 bases and J by 4 bases, and 10 bases separated the two germline ends. The CDR3 is made up of 13 amino acids. Germline assignment: CDR1 MDHEN and CDR2 SYDVKM. This chain joins TRBV28 and TRBJ1-2; D perhaps matches TRBD1 (5 bases). Source: CD4+ or CD8+ T cells sorted from blood, taken in a trial of the OX40 agonist ivuxolimab. The source is an adult with an advanced solid tumor such as melanoma, head and neck, liver or kidney cancer. This CDR3 reads CASSSGQAYGYTF. CDR3 DNA: TGTGCCAGCAGTTCAGGGCAGGCCTATGGCTACACCTTC.